This paragraph reports one TCR beta chain. Its specificity is unknown. This record belongs to a study of T cell responses to AZD1222 COVID-19 vaccine. Overall study results and limits: Spike-specific TCRs gained breadth and depth after people received two AZD1222 doses. Without day 14 samples, only post-peak T cell repertoires were studied.

V dropped 4 bases and J dropped 4 bases, with 17 bases sitting between them. The CDR3 is 15 residues long. Germline V gives CDR1 SGHRS, CDR2 YFSETQ. The data were produced by immunoSEQ multiplex PCR, yet TCRdb's version contains in-frame clones alone and is incomplete. The repertoire holds about 110,000 clones, with about nine tenths as singletons. The specimen was peripheral blood, collected on day 0 of AZD1222 vaccination. This receptor was obtained from an adult in good health. The chain has TRBV5-1 and TRBJ1-2; tentatively, D is TRBD1 (6 bases). The CDR3 spells CASSRQADSSYGYTF. The DNA for the CDR3 is TGCGCCAGCAGCCGACAGGCTGACTCTTCCTATGGCTACACCTTC.